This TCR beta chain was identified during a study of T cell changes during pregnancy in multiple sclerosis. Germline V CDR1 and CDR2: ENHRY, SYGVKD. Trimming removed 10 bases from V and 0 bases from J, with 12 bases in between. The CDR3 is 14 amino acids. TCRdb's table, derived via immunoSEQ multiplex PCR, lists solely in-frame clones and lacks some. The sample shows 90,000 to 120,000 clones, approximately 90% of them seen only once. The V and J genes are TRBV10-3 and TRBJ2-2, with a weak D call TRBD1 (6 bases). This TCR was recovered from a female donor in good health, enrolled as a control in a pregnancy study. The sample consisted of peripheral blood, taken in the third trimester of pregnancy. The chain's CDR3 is CATQGTSNTGELFF. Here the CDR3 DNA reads TGTGCCACCCAGGGGACCTCGAACACCGGGGAGCTGTTTTTT.